The entry below gives a single TCR beta chain sequence along with its context. This sample is part of a study of T-cell memory formation after mild COVID-19. One entry per CDR3 protein, called by TCRdb with MiXCR from the 5' RACE reads. This table has roughly 130,000 distinct CDR3 sequences, about 6% appearing once. V lost 6 bases and J lost 3, with 13 bases in between. CDR1 SGHDN and CDR2 FVKESK come from the germline V gene. CDR3 length: 14 amino acids. The sequenced material came from PBMCs or a T cell subset sorted from them (not recorded which). The sequence was obtained from an adult woman who had mild COVID-19 (a few samples of this study predate the infection). Cell type and time point are not known. The chain uses TRBV14 and TRBJ2-3, with D perhaps TRBD2 (6 bases). CDR3 amino acids: CASSPGLQTDTQYF. CDR3 in DNA: TGTGCCAGCAGTCCGGGACTTCAGACAGATACGCAGTATTTT.